Listed below are T cell receptor beta chains from one sample, sequenced in a study of blood T cell repertoires in COVID-19. The protocol was immunoSEQ multiplex PCR, while the TCRdb copy is restricted to in-frame clones and leaves out a portion. Counted here are a few hundred thousand clones, around 90% occurring once; the ten biggest clones make up under 6.5%. Sequenced: peripheral blood. All receptors derive from a man aged 18 to 35 who had recovered from COVID-19. CDR3s include the opening cysteine and the closing phenylalanine or tryptophan. A D gene is named only where the DNA matches it firmly.

d_gene: TRBD2
j_gene: TRBJ2-1
v_gene: TRBV29-1
CDR3aa: CSVELAGGPYNEQFF
CDR3nt: TGCAGCGTTGAGTTAGCGGGGGGACCTTACAATGAGCAGTTCTTC

d_gene: TRBD1
j_gene: TRBJ1-6
v_gene: TRBV6-2/TRBV6-3
CDR3aa: CASSYSGSRQGSPLHF
CDR3nt: TGTGCCAGCAGTTACTCGGGTTCCCGACAGGGTTCACCCCTCCACTTT

d_gene: -
j_gene: TRBJ1-6
v_gene: TRBV4-1
CDR3aa: CASSQDGVSLARNSPLHF
CDR3nt: TGCGCCAGCAGCCAAGATGGGGTGTCGCTAGCCCGTAATTCACCCCTCCACTTT

d_gene: TRBD1
j_gene: TRBJ2-7
v_gene: TRBV6-1
CDR3aa: CASSELRTGSNEQYF
CDR3nt: TGTGCCAGCAGTGAATTAAGGACAGGTTCCAACGAGCAGTACTTC

d_gene: TRBD1
j_gene: TRBJ1-1
v_gene: TRBV18
CDR3aa: CASSPPYTGGGVTEAFF
CDR3nt: TGTGCCAGCTCACCACCGTACACAGGGGGCGGCGTCACTGAAGCTTTCTTT

d_gene: -
j_gene: TRBJ2-7
v_gene: TRBV6-2/TRBV6-3
CDR3aa: CASSYSTTEGTYEQYF
CDR3nt: TGTGCCAGCAGTTACTCGACCACAGAAGGAACCTACGAGCAGTACTTC

d_gene: TRBD1
j_gene: TRBJ2-5
v_gene: TRBV9
CDR3aa: CASSVAGGATGETQYF
CDR3nt: TGTGCCAGCAGCGTAGCAGGGGGCGCCACCGGGGAGACCCAGTACTTC

d_gene: TRBD1
j_gene: TRBJ2-1
v_gene: TRBV3-1/TRBV3-2
CDR3aa: CASSQETGIYNEQFF
CDR3nt: TGTGCCAGCAGCCAAGAGACAGGGATCTACAATGAGCAGTTCTTC

d_gene: -
j_gene: TRBJ2-1
v_gene: TRBV19
CDR3aa: CASSITGSYNEQFF
CDR3nt: TGTGCCAGTAGTATAACAGGGTCCTACAATGAGCAGTTCTTC

d_gene: -
j_gene: TRBJ2-5
v_gene: TRBV19
CDR3aa: CASSIDRRETQYF
CDR3nt: TGTGCCAGTAGTATAGATCGGCGGGAGACCCAGTACTTC

d_gene: -
j_gene: TRBJ1-2
v_gene: TRBV5-6
CDR3aa: CASSFARNYGYTF
CDR3nt: TGTGCCAGCAGCTTTGCACGGAACTATGGCTACACCTTC

d_gene: -
j_gene: TRBJ1-2
v_gene: TRBV27
CDR3aa: CASSRRGGTYGYTF
CDR3nt: TGTGCCAGCTCACGTAGGGGGGGGACCTATGGCTACACCTTC

d_gene: TRBD1
j_gene: TRBJ1-6
v_gene: TRBV6-5
CDR3aa: CASSRDRESLHF
CDR3nt: TGTGCCAGCAGCCGCGACAGGGAGTCCCTCCACTTT

d_gene: -
j_gene: TRBJ2-1
v_gene: TRBV5-4
CDR3aa: CASSSGAGYNEQFF
CDR3nt: TGTGCCAGCAGCTCAGGTGCAGGATACAATGAGCAGTTCTTC

d_gene: -
j_gene: TRBJ2-1
v_gene: TRBV29-1
CDR3aa: CSVGDPDLGIYEQFF
CDR3nt: TGCAGCGTTGGGGATCCGGACTTGGGGATATATGAGCAGTTCTTC

d_gene: TRBD1
j_gene: TRBJ2-3
v_gene: TRBV29-1
CDR3aa: CSAPGQGGDTQYF
CDR3nt: TGCAGCGCCCCCGGACAGGGGGGAGATACGCAGTATTTT

d_gene: -
j_gene: TRBJ2-1
v_gene: TRBV24-1
CDR3aa: CATSSAYNEQFF
CDR3nt: TGTGCCACCAGTAGCGCTTACAATGAGCAGTTCTTC

d_gene: -
j_gene: TRBJ1-1
v_gene: TRBV6-2/TRBV6-3
CDR3aa: CASSFGGGAEAFF
CDR3nt: TGTGCCAGCAGTTTCGGAGGAGGTGCTGAAGCTTTCTTT

d_gene: TRBD1
j_gene: TRBJ2-7
v_gene: TRBV6-2/TRBV6-3
CDR3aa: CASSPWTGTEEQYF
CDR3nt: TGTGCCAGCAGTCCATGGACAGGGACGGAGGAGCAGTACTTC

d_gene: TRBD1
j_gene: TRBJ2-5
v_gene: TRBV7-9
CDR3aa: CASSFWTGPETQYF
CDR3nt: TGTGCCAGCAGCTTCTGGACAGGGCCGGAGACCCAGTACTTC

d_gene: -
j_gene: TRBJ2-4
v_gene: TRBV7-9
CDR3aa: CASSPPGLVAKNIQYF
CDR3nt: TGTGCCAGCAGCCCTCCGGGACTTGTAGCCAAAAACATTCAGTACTTC

d_gene: TRBD2
j_gene: TRBJ2-3
v_gene: TRBV29-1
CDR3aa: CSVGTSGGTDTQYF
CDR3nt: TGCAGCGTTGGGACTAGCGGTGGCACAGATACGCAGTATTTT

d_gene: TRBD2
j_gene: TRBJ2-7
v_gene: TRBV10-1
CDR3aa: CASSEGLAGVGYEQYF
CDR3nt: TGCGCCAGCAGCGAAGGACTAGCGGGAGTGGGATACGAGCAGTACTTC

d_gene: TRBD1
j_gene: TRBJ2-7
v_gene: TRBV7-2
CDR3aa: CASSFDRGSYEQYF
CDR3nt: TGTGCCAGCAGCTTTGACAGGGGATCCTACGAGCAGTACTTC

d_gene: -
j_gene: TRBJ2-7
v_gene: TRBV7-2
CDR3aa: CASRNRGGASYEQYF
CDR3nt: TGTGCCAGCCGGAACCGAGGGGGGGCCTCCTACGAGCAGTACTTC

d_gene: TRBD1
j_gene: TRBJ2-7
v_gene: TRBV19
CDR3aa: CASSKQGAPYEQYF
CDR3nt: TGTGCCAGTAGTAAACAGGGGGCTCCCTACGAGCAGTACTTC

d_gene: -
j_gene: TRBJ1-5
v_gene: TRBV6-1
CDR3aa: CASSELSRGYQPQHF
CDR3nt: TGTGCCAGCAGTGAATTATCTCGGGGGTATCAGCCCCAGCATTTT

d_gene: TRBD1
j_gene: TRBJ2-1
v_gene: TRBV6-5
CDR3aa: CASSYPGTGGNEQFF
CDR3nt: TGTGCCAGCAGTTACCCCGGGACAGGGGGAAATGAGCAGTTCTTC

d_gene: -
j_gene: TRBJ2-1
v_gene: TRBV10-3
CDR3aa: CAIMRDSSYNEQFF
CDR3nt: TGTGCCATCATGCGGGACAGCTCCTACAATGAGCAGTTCTTC

d_gene: -
j_gene: TRBJ2-2
v_gene: TRBV14
CDR3aa: CASSQEGARTRVTGELFF
CDR3nt: TGTGCCAGCAGCCAAGAGGGGGCGAGGACTAGAGTCACCGGGGAGCTGTTTTTT

d_gene: TRBD1
j_gene: TRBJ2-7
v_gene: TRBV12-5
CDR3aa: CASGRDSSYEQYF
CDR3nt: TGTGCTAGTGGTCGGGACAGTTCCTACGAGCAGTACTTC

d_gene: -
j_gene: TRBJ2-2
v_gene: TRBV5-1
CDR3aa: CASRWFGNTGELFF
CDR3nt: TGCGCCAGCAGATGGTTCGGTAACACCGGGGAGCTGTTTTTT

d_gene: TRBD1
j_gene: TRBJ2-1
v_gene: TRBV18
CDR3aa: CASSPPYRGLVRNEQFF
CDR3nt: TGTGCCAGCTCACCACCTTACAGGGGCTTGGTTCGGAATGAGCAGTTCTTC

d_gene: TRBD1
j_gene: TRBJ2-7
v_gene: TRBV6-2/TRBV6-3
CDR3aa: CASSPGTGYYEQYF
CDR3nt: TGTGCCAGCAGCCCCGGGACAGGGTACTACGAGCAGTACTTC

d_gene: TRBD2
j_gene: TRBJ2-5
v_gene: TRBV29-1
CDR3aa: CSVEGLTGGVQETQYF
CDR3nt: TGCAGCGTTGAAGGGCTAACGGGGGGGGTCCAAGAGACCCAGTACTTC

d_gene: TRBD1
j_gene: TRBJ1-1
v_gene: TRBV2
CDR3aa: CASTITGDHTEAFF
CDR3nt: TGTGCCAGCACCATTACAGGGGACCACACTGAAGCTTTCTTT

d_gene: TRBD1
j_gene: TRBJ2-1
v_gene: TRBV27
CDR3aa: CASSPRQGSSYNEQFF
CDR3nt: TGTGCCAGCAGTCCTAGACAGGGGAGCTCCTACAATGAGCAGTTCTTC

d_gene: -
j_gene: TRBJ1-2
v_gene: TRBV7-2
CDR3aa: CASSLLLGSGGYTF
CDR3nt: TGTGCCAGCAGCTTATTACTGGGGTCGGGAGGCTACACCTTC

d_gene: TRBD2
j_gene: TRBJ2-7
v_gene: TRBV6-2/TRBV6-3
CDR3aa: CASSYLLLAGVSYEQYF
CDR3nt: TGTGCCAGCAGTTATCTCCTCCTAGCGGGAGTTTCATACGAGCAGTACTTC

d_gene: TRBD2
j_gene: TRBJ2-1
v_gene: TRBV7-9
CDR3aa: CASRGAGVYNEQFF
CDR3nt: TGTGCCAGCAGAGGAGCGGGGGTTTACAATGAGCAGTTCTTC

d_gene: TRBD1
j_gene: TRBJ1-2
v_gene: TRBV4-3
CDR3aa: CASSQEWDRGRVDYGYTF
CDR3nt: TGCGCCAGCAGCCAAGAGTGGGACAGGGGGCGGGTGGACTATGGCTACACCTTC

d_gene: -
j_gene: TRBJ1-5
v_gene: TRBV18
CDR3aa: CASSPDEGEVSNQPQHF
CDR3nt: TGTGCCAGCTCACCGGACGAGGGAGAGGTCAGCAATCAGCCCCAGCATTTT

d_gene: TRBD2
j_gene: TRBJ2-3
v_gene: TRBV9
CDR3aa: CASSSKVGLADSTDTQYF
CDR3nt: TGTGCCAGCAGCTCCAAGGTGGGACTAGCGGACAGCACAGATACGCAGTATTTT

d_gene: TRBD1
j_gene: TRBJ1-1
v_gene: TRBV7-9
CDR3aa: CASKRQGANTEAFF
CDR3nt: TGTGCCAGCAAACGACAGGGGGCAAACACTGAAGCTTTCTTT

d_gene: TRBD1
j_gene: TRBJ1-2
v_gene: TRBV5-8
CDR3aa: CASSFGQGLYGYTF
CDR3nt: TGTGCCAGCAGCTTCGGACAGGGGCTCTATGGCTACACCTTC

d_gene: -
j_gene: TRBJ2-7
v_gene: TRBV21-1
CDR3aa: CASSKAARVAPHEQYF
CDR3nt: TGTGCCAGCAGCAAAGCCGCTCGGGTAGCCCCCCACGAGCAGTACTTC

d_gene: -
j_gene: TRBJ2-1
v_gene: TRBV6-2/TRBV6-3
CDR3aa: CASSSFGPLNQYNEQFF
CDR3nt: TGTGCCAGCAGTTCCTTCGGTCCTCTAAATCAATACAATGAGCAGTTCTTC

d_gene: -
j_gene: TRBJ1-6
v_gene: TRBV7-6
CDR3aa: CASSSQGGYNSPLHF
CDR3nt: TGTGCCAGCAGCTCACAGGGAGGGTATAATTCACCCCTCCACTTT

d_gene: -
j_gene: TRBJ1-1
v_gene: TRBV30
CDR3aa: CAWSVRGTEAFF
CDR3nt: TGTGCCTGGAGTGTACGAGGTACTGAAGCTTTCTTT

d_gene: TRBD1
j_gene: TRBJ2-6
v_gene: TRBV10-1
CDR3aa: CASSESKVGQGTGANVLTF
CDR3nt: TGCGCCAGCAGTGAGTCGAAAGTAGGACAGGGAACAGGGGCCAACGTCCTGACTTTC

d_gene: -
j_gene: TRBJ1-1
v_gene: TRBV19
CDR3aa: CASSILDRDTEAFF
CDR3nt: TGTGCCAGTAGTATCCTAGACCGGGACACTGAAGCTTTCTTT